This entry describes one T cell receptor beta chain. The CDR3 sequence is 18 residues long. Per germline, CDR1 KGHDR and CDR2 SFDVKD. V lost 0 bases and J 2 bases, leaving 18 bases between the germline ends. In the original processing: Amplification with reference gene primers provided the estimates of nucleated cell counts. Here immunoSEQ multiplex PCR was the method, and the copy in TCRdb shows in-frame clones only, minus some. V, J and clone size are taken as reported in that table, and D and trimming were inferred from the DNA itself. The table has around 270,000 clones, 84% seen once; the top ten hold about 1.5%. The data are from a study of blood T cell repertoires in COVID-19.

The sample consisted of peripheral blood. The origin of this receptor is a woman in her 40s who had recovered from COVID-19. This chain links TRBV24-1 with TRBJ1-1; perhaps TRBD1 as D (6 bases). The CDR3 reads CATSDLRQGSLANTEAFF. Here the CDR3 DNA reads TGTGCCACCAGTGATTTGAGGCAGGGGTCCCTGGCTAACACTGAAGCTTTCTTT.